This TCR beta chain is from a study of cytomegalovirus exposure and HLA in healthy donors. Study-wide results and limits: Earlier analysis yielded a pattern in which most TCR beta V segments were productive about 87% or about 30% of the time. Reportedly, diagnosis of cytomegalovirus status by the classifier showed high specificity and sensitivity. Several of the most significant clusters were apparently associated with common viral pathogens in a later analysis.

V lost 0 bases and J lost 5; bases outside the gene matches: 9. Germline CDR1 is GTSNPN and CDR2 is SVGIG (reference sequence). The CDR3 is made up of 16 amino acids. With 60 Vbeta and 13 Jbeta primers, the PCR was carried out. Sequenced by immunoSEQ multiplex PCR; TCRdb stores in-frame clones only, minus some. The repertoire holds about 160,000 clones, roughly 84% seen once, with more than 0.85% in the top ten. As for this clone: Its matching antigen is unknown.

The clonotype originates from a man aged 25 to 45 in good health and CMV-seronegative. The chain uses TRBV30 and TRBJ2-1; 8 positions match TRBD2. What was sequenced was PBMCs. The CDR3: CAWSVLSGILNNEQFF. The CDR3 bases are TGTGCCTGGAGTGTACTTAGCGGGATTTTAAACAATGAGCAGTTCTTC.